Reported below is one TCR beta chain. The CDR3 extends over 15 amino acids. V shed 6 bases, J shed 8 bases, and the junction held 12 bases outside the gene matches. Looked up from germline, CDR1 is MNHEY and CDR2 is SVGEGT. This sample was taken from a study of blood T cell repertoires in COVID-19. Study-level background: Acute and convalescent COVID-19 samples came from the United States, Italy and Spain. T cells, B-cell-depleted T cells, or PBMCs supplied cDNA or gDNA.

The authors' processing: Reference gene primers were amplified, and this amplification served to estimate nucleated cell counts. This table comes from immunoSEQ multiplex PCR, and its TCRdb copy is limited to in-frame clones, with some not included. V and J calls plus clone size are reproduced from that table; the DNA served to infer D and trimming. The data show 60,000 to 70,000 clones, roughly four fifths seen once. The receptor was derived from a human donor in a cohort sampled during active COVID-19. Sequenced sample: peripheral blood. The V and J genes are TRBV6-2 or TRBV6-3 and TRBJ1-5; 8 nucleotides agree with TRBD1. The CDR3 region is CASSPRTGREEPQHF. CDR3 sequence (DNA): TGTGCCAGCAGCCCCCGGACAGGGAGGGAAGAGCCCCAGCATTTT.